The rows below give T cell receptor beta chains drawn from one sample of a study of T-cell memory formation after mild COVID-19. In TCRdb, the 5' RACE reads were re-called with MiXCR into one record per CDR3 protein. The sample has about 180,000 distinct CDR3 sequences; under 20% are singletons. Sequencing was carried out using PBMCs or a T cell subset sorted from them (not recorded which). These receptor sequences come from an adult woman who had mild COVID-19 (a few samples of this study predate the infection). Cell type and time point are not known. CDR3s include the opening cysteine and the closing phenylalanine or tryptophan. A D gene is named only where the DNA matches it firmly. The size entry is marked missing in some rows and otherwise reads once, few, many or a size class.

TRBV7-9	NA	11	TRBJ2-4	NA	CASSLDWIQYF	TGTGCCAGCAGCTTAGATTGGATTCAGTACTTC
TRBV3-1	few	17	TRBJ1-1	TRBD1	CASSPTGTGVLYTEAFF	TGTGCCAGCAGTCCCACCGGGACAGGGGTATTGTACACTGAAGCTTTCTTT
TRBV12-3/TRBV12-4	few	15	TRBJ1-2	TRBD1	CASSFAGTGAYGYTF	TGTGCCAGCAGTTTCGCCGGGACAGGGGCCTATGGCTACACCTTC
TRBV2	NA	15	TRBJ1-3	TRBD1	CASSATDRAGNTIYF	TGTGCCAGCAGTGCCACCGACAGGGCTGGAAACACCATATATTTT
TRBV20-1	many	10	TRBJ2-7	NA	CSAGGYEQYF	TGCAGTGCAGGGGGCTACGAGCAGTACTTC
TRBV29-1	few	15	TRBJ1-1	TRBD1	CSVGRQGAGRTEAFF	TGCAGCGTTGGAAGACAGGGGGCGGGTCGCACTGAAGCTTTCTTT
TRBV11-2	NA	16	TRBJ2-3	NA	CASKWGRGFRTDTQYF	TGTGCCAGCAAATGGGGAAGGGGATTCCGCACAGATACGCAGTATTTT
TRBV5-1	NA	12	TRBJ1-1	NA	CASSLSQGEAFF	TGCGCCAGCAGCTTGTCACAGGGTGAAGCTTTCTTT
TRBV9	few	15	TRBJ2-4	NA	CASSVGGAGRNIQYF	TGTGCCAGCAGCGTAGGGGGAGCAGGGAGAAACATTCAGTACTTC
TRBV20-1	NA	15	TRBJ1-1	NA	CSARAKNSRNTEAFF	TGCAGTGCTAGAGCCAAAAACTCCAGAAACACTGAAGCTTTCTTT
TRBV4-2	few	13	TRBJ2-1	NA	CASSESRDNEQFF	TGTGCCAGCAGCGAATCGAGGGACAATGAGCAGTTCTTC
TRBV29-1	NA	11	TRBJ2-7	NA	CSGGAPKEQYF	TGCAGCGGGGGGGCCCCTAAGGAGCAGTACTTC
TRBV5-1	few	16	TRBJ2-3	NA	CASSLKGAGGTDTQYF	TGCGCCAGCAGCTTGAAAGGGGCAGGGGGCACAGATACGCAGTATTTT
TRBV7-3	NA	15	TRBJ2-1	NA	CASSFSRVSYNEQFF	TGTGCCAGCAGCTTCTCCAGGGTATCTTACAATGAGCAGTTCTTC
TRBV6-5	few	14	TRBJ1-6	TRBD1	CASSLRDRQPPLHF	TGTGCCAGCAGCCTCCGGGACAGGCAACCACCCCTCCACTTT
TRBV11-3	NA	17	TRBJ1-1	NA	CASSRIWRGSLNTEAFF	TGTGCCAGCAGCCGGATTTGGCGGGGGTCATTAAACACTGAAGCTTTCTTT
TRBV6-2/TRBV6-3	NA	16	TRBJ1-5	NA	CASRPNRRGGVQPQHF	TGTGCCAGCAGACCTAATCGACGGGGAGGGGTTCAGCCCCAGCATTTT
TRBV5-5	NA	14	TRBJ2-7	NA	CASSLDWVVHEQYF	TGTGCCAGCAGCTTGGATTGGGTGGTCCACGAGCAGTACTTC
TRBV18	NA	15	TRBJ2-1	TRBD1	CASSHVQGAYNEQFF	TGTGCCAGCTCTCACGTACAGGGGGCATACAATGAGCAGTTCTTC
TRBV27	NA	15	TRBJ2-7	NA	CASSLSGQGPRGQYF	TGTGCCAGCAGTTTATCCGGGCAGGGCCCACGAGGGCAGTACTTC
TRBV4-1	NA	20	TRBJ2-7	TRBD2	CASSQGSGTSGGHGGYEQYF	TGCGCCAGCAGCCAGGGTTCCGGGACTAGCGGGGGGCACGGCGGCTACGAGCAGTACTTC
TRBV7-3	many	15	TRBJ2-3	TRBD2	CASSLGDYPTDTQYF	TGTGCCAGCAGCTTAGGGGACTATCCCACAGATACGCAGTATTTT
TRBV4-2	many	15	TRBJ2-7	TRBD2	CASSLGTSGNYEQYF	TGTGCCAGCAGCCTAGGGACTAGCGGGAACTACGAGCAGTACTTC
TRBV12-3/TRBV12-4	few	15	TRBJ2-7	TRBD1	CASSFARDREYEQYF	TGTGCCAGCAGTTTCGCCCGGGACAGGGAATACGAGCAGTACTTC
TRBV7-6	few	17	TRBJ2-6	NA	CASSLVGLLSGANVLTF	TGTGCCAGCAGCCTAGTGGGACTTCTCTCTGGGGCCAACGTCCTGACTTTC
TRBV7-2	NA	18	TRBJ2-6	TRBD2	CASSKISGRGAGANVLTF	TGTGCCAGCAGCAAAATTAGCGGGAGAGGTGCTGGGGCCAACGTCCTGACTTTC
TRBV20-1	few	14	TRBJ1-1	NA	CSARADIGLKEAFF	TGCAGTGCTAGAGCGGATATCGGATTAAAAGAAGCTTTCTTT
TRBV30	NA	18	TRBJ2-7	TRBD2	CAWSIRSSGRNVDYEQYF	TGTGCCTGGAGCATCCGGTCTAGCGGGAGGAATGTGGACTACGAGCAGTACTTC
TRBV9	NA	13	TRBJ1-1	NA	CASSVGVGAEAFF	TGTGCCAGCAGCGTAGGAGTAGGGGCTGAAGCTTTCTTT
TRBV10-3	NA	15	TRBJ1-2	NA	CAISGADPTNYGYTF	TGTGCCATCAGTGGGGCAGACCCGACTAACTATGGCTACACCTTC
TRBV27	NA	14	TRBJ2-7	NA	CASSFYASSYEQYF	TGTGCCAGCAGTTTTTATGCCAGTTCCTACGAGCAGTACTTC
TRBV11-2	few	17	TRBJ1-3	NA	CASSFRGTPSSGNTIYF	TGTGCCAGCAGCTTTCGGGGGACACCATCCTCTGGAAACACCATATATTTT
TRBV5-4	NA	14	TRBJ1-5	TRBD1	CASSLGTGDGPQHF	TGTGCCAGCAGCTTGGGGACAGGGGATGGGCCCCAGCATTTT
TRBV2	NA	15	TRBJ2-5	NA	CASSTTGGGGGTQYF	TGTGCCAGCAGTACGACCGGGGGCGGAGGGGGGACCCAGTACTTC
TRBV5-6	few	13	TRBJ1-3	NA	CASSLINGNTIYF	TGTGCCAGCAGCTTGATTAATGGAAACACCATATATTTT
TRBV18	NA	13	TRBJ1-1	NA	CASSATVNTEAFF	TGTGCCAGCTCAGCGACCGTAAACACTGAAGCTTTCTTT
TRBV5-1	few	14	TRBJ2-7	TRBD1	CASRPSGQGYEQYF	TGCGCCAGCAGGCCAAGCGGACAGGGTTACGAGCAGTACTTC
TRBV12-3/TRBV12-4	NA	14	TRBJ1-4	NA	CASSLGTLNEKLFF	TGTGCCAGCAGTTTGGGAACCCTCAATGAAAAACTGTTTTTT
TRBV24-1	NA	18	TRBJ2-3	TRBD2	CATSEPSGGTSSTDTQYF	TGTGCCACCAGTGAACCTAGCGGGGGTACCTCTAGCACAGATACGCAGTATTTT
TRBV18	many	17	TRBJ2-7	TRBD2	CASSPPFTSGGLYEQYF	TGTGCCAGCTCACCACCATTTACTAGCGGGGGGTTGTACGAGCAGTACTTC
TRBV12-3/TRBV12-4	few	15	TRBJ2-1	TRBD1	CASNPTGSYYNEQFF	TGTGCCAGCAATCCGACAGGGTCTTACTACAATGAGCAGTTCTTC
TRBV5-5	few	15	TRBJ1-2	NA	CASSLRDISYYGYTF	TGTGCCAGCAGCTTGCGGGACATTTCATACTATGGCTACACCTTC
TRBV15	NA	15	TRBJ1-2	TRBD1	CATSRRGTANYGYTF	TGTGCCACCAGCAGGAGAGGGACAGCTAACTATGGCTACACCTTC
TRBV12-3/TRBV12-4	few	13	TRBJ2-1	NA	CASSLSGAGEQFF	TGTGCCAGCAGTTTGTCAGGGGCTGGGGAGCAGTTCTTC
TRBV21-1	NA	17	TRBJ2-2	NA	CASSNSGMGMDTGELFF	TGTGCCAGCAGCAACTCAGGGATGGGAATGGACACCGGGGAGCTGTTTTTT
TRBV5-4	NA	15	TRBJ2-3	TRBD1	CASSSTGANTDTQYF	TGTGCCAGCAGCTCGACAGGGGCAAACACAGATACGCAGTATTTT
TRBV15	few	14	TRBJ2-7	NA	CATSPRTATYEQYF	TGTGCCACCAGTCCGAGGACTGCCACGTACGAGCAGTACTTC
TRBV5-1	NA	18	TRBJ1-3	NA	CASSLTPVRTNVGNTIYF	TGCGCCAGCAGCTTGACCCCGGTCCGAACGAACGTCGGAAACACCATATATTTT
TRBV29-1	few	11	TRBJ1-1	NA	CSVQVDTEAFF	TGCAGCGTACAGGTTGACACTGAAGCTTTCTTT
TRBV7-2	NA	18	TRBJ2-6	NA	CASSLALDSLPGANVLTF	TGTGCCAGCAGCTTAGCGCTGGACAGCCTGCCTGGGGCCAACGTCCTGACTTTC
TRBV20-1	few	14	TRBJ2-1	NA	CSAATTLSYNEQFF	TGCAGTGCTGCGACAACCCTCTCCTACAATGAGCAGTTCTTC
TRBV5-1	few	14	TRBJ2-3	NA	CASSWGDSTDTQYF	TGCGCCAGCAGCTGGGGGGATAGCACAGATACGCAGTATTTT
TRBV7-2	NA	13	TRBJ2-2	NA	CASSPGGPGGRFF	TGTGCCAGCAGCCCAGGGGGTCCGGGGGGAAGGTTTTTT
TRBV6-5	NA	15	TRBJ2-1	TRBD1	CASSTDRGPNNEQFF	TGTGCCAGCAGCACTGACAGGGGTCCTAACAATGAGCAGTTCTTC
TRBV20-1	many	13	TRBJ2-1	NA	CSAGPGKGNEQFF	TGCAGTGCTGGCCCGGGGAAGGGCAATGAGCAGTTCTTC
TRBV18	NA	17	TRBJ2-1	TRBD2	CASSPPTKGRGGREQFF	TGTGCCAGCTCACCACCGACCAAGGGGCGGGGGGGCCGTGAGCAGTTCTTC
TRBV20-1	NA	15	TRBJ2-7	TRBD2	CSAYPGTSGAYEQYF	TGCAGTGCTTACCCTGGGACTAGCGGTGCCTACGAGCAGTACTTC
TRBV7-3	NA	16	TRBJ2-5	TRBD1	CASSSGQGGFGETQYF	TGTGCCAGCAGCTCGGGACAGGGAGGGTTTGGGGAGACCCAGTACTTC
TRBV5-1	many	14	TRBJ2-5	NA	CASSPGTVQETQYF	TGCGCCAGCAGCCCCGGGACGGTCCAAGAGACCCAGTACTTC
TRBV6-5	NA	15	TRBJ2-5	NA	CASSYSYLPQETQYF	TGTGCCAGCAGTTACTCGTACCTTCCCCAAGAGACCCAGTACTTC